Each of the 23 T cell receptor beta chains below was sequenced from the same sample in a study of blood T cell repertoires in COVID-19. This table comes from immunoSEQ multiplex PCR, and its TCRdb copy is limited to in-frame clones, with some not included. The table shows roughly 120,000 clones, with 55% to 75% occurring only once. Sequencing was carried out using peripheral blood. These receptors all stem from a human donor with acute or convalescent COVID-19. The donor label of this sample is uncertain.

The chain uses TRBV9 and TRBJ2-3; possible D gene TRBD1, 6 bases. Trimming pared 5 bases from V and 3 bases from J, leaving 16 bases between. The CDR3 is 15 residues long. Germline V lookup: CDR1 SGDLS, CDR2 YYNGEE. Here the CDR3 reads CASSRTWGQTDTQYF. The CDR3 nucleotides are TGTGCCAGCAGTCGTACCTGGGGGCAGACAGATACGCAGTATTTT. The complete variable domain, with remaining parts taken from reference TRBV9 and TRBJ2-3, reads DSGVTQTPKHLITATGQRVTLRCSPRSGDLSVYWYQQSLDQGLQFLIQYYNGEERAKGNILERFSAQQFPDLHSELNLSSLELGDSALYFCASSRTWGQTDTQYFGPGTRLTVL.

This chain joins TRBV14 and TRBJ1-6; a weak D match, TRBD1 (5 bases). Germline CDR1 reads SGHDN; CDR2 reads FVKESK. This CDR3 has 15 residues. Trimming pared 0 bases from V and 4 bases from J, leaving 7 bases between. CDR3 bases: TGTGCCAGCAGCCAAGAACGGGGGTATAATTCACCCCTCCACTTT. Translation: CASSQERGYNSPLHF. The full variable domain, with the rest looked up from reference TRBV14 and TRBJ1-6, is EAGVTQFPSHSVIEKGQTVTLRCDPISGHDNLYWYRRVMGKEIKFLLHFVKESKQDESGMPNNRFLAERTGGTYSTLKVQPAELEDSGVYFCASSQERGYNSPLHFGNGTRLTVT.

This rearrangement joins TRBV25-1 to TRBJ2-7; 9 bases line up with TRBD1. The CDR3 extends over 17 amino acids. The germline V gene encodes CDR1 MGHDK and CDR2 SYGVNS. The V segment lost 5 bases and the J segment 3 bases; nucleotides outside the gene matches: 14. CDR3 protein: CASSTHCPGQGVYEQYF. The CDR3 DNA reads TGTGCCAGCAGTACTCATTGCCCGGGACAGGGAGTCTACGAGCAGTACTTC.

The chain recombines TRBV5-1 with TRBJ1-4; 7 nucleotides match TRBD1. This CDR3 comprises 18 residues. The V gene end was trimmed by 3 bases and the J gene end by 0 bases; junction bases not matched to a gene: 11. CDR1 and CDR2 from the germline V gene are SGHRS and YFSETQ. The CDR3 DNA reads TGCGCCAGCAGCTACAGGGGCGGAGGGAGTTCAACTAATGAAAAACTGTTTTTT. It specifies CASSYRGGGSSTNEKLFF.

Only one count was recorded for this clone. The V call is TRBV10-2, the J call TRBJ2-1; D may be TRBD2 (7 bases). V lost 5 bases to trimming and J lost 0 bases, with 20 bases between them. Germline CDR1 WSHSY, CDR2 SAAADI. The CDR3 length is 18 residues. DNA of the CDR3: TGCGCCAGCAGTATCCTCGGGGGGCGGGGGAGCTCCTACAATGAGCAGTTCTTC. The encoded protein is CASSILGGRGSSYNEQFF.

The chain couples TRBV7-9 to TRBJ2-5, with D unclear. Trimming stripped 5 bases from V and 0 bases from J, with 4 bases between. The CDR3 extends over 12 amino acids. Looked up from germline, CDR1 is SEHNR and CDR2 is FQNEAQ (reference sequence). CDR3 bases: TGTGCCAGCAGCATTAACCAAGAGACCCAGTACTTC. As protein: CASSINQETQYF.

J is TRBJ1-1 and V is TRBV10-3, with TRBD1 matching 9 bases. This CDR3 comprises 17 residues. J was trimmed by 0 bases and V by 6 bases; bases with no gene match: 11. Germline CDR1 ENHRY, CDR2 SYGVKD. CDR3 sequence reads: CAISPGGTGTLNTEAFF. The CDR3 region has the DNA TGTGCCATCAGCCCCGGGGGGACAGGGACCTTGAACACTGAAGCTTTCTTT.

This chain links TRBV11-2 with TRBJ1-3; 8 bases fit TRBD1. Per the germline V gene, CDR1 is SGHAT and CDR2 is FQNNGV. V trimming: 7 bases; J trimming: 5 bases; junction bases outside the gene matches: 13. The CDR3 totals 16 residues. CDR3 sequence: CASNEEGTGKRNTIYF. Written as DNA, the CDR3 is TGTGCCAGCAACGAGGAGGGGACAGGAAAAAGAAACACCATATATTTT.

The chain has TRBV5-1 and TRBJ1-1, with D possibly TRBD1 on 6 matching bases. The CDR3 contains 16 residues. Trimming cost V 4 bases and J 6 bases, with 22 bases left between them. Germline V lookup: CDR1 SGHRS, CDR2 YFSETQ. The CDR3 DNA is TGCGCCAGCAGCCAGGAAGGACAGACCTCCGGGGCTGAAGCTTTCTTT. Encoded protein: CASSQEGQTSGAEAFF.

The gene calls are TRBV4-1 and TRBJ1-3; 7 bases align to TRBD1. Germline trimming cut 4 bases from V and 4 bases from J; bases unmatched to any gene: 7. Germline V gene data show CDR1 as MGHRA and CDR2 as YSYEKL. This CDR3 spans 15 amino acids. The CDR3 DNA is TGCGCCAGCAGCCGGATACAGGGGATAGGAAACACCATATATTTT. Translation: CASSRIQGIGNTIYF.

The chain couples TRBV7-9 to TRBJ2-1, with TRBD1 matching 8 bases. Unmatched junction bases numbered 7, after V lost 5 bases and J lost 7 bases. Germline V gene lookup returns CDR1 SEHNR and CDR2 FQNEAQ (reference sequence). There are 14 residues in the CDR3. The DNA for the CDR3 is TGTGCCAGCAGCCCCCGGACAGGGTGGAATGAGCAGTTCTTC. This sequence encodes CASSPRTGWNEQFF.

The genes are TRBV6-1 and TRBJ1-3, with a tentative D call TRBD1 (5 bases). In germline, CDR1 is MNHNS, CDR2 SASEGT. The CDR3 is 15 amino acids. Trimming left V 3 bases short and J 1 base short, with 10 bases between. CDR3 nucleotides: TGTGCCAGCAGTGAGCCGGGGGGGTCTGGAAACACCATATATTTT. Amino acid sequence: CASSEPGGSGNTIYF.

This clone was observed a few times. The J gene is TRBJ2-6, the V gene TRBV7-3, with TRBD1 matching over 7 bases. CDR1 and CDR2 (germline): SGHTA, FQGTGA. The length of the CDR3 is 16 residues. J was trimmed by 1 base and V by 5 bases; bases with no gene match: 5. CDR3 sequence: CASSRQGGSGANVLTF. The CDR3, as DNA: TGTGCCAGCAGCCGACAGGGTGGGTCTGGGGCCAACGTCCTGACTTTC.

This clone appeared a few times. The CDR3 DNA reads as TGCAGCGCCGGCGGGACAGGGGGCCACGAGCAGTACTTC. Translation gives CSAGGTGGHEQYF. This sequence joins TRBV29-1 and TRBJ2-7, with 12 bases lining up with TRBD1. J gave up 5 bases and V 7 bases, and 6 bases lay outside the gene matches. The germline gives CDR1 SQVTM, CDR2 ANQGSEA. The CDR3 is 13 amino acids.

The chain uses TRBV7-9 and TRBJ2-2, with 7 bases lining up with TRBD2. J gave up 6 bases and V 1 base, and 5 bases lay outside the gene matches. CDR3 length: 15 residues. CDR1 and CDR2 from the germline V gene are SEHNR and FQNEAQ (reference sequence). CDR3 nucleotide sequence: TGTGCCAGCAGCTTAGGCGGGGGTAGCTCCGGGGAGCTGTTTTTT. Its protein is CASSLGGGSSGELFF.

The CDR3 nucleotides read TGTGCCAGCAGCTTACCGGGAGGATACAACGGTTACGAGCAGTACGTC. Amino acids: CASSLPGGYNGYEQYV. The chain links TRBV11-3 to TRBJ2-7; 7 bases are shared with TRBD2. This CDR3 is 16 amino acids long. Germline CDR1 is SGHNT and CDR2 is YENEEA. The V and J ends lost 2 bases and 4 bases, in that order; junction bases with no gene match: 11.

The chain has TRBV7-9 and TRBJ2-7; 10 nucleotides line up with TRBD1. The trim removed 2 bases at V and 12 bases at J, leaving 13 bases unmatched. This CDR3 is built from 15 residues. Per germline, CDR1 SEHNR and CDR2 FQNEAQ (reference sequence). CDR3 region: CASSLLGGDRGVMYF. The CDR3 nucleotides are TGTGCCAGCAGCTTATTAGGAGGGGACAGGGGAGTCATGTACTTC.

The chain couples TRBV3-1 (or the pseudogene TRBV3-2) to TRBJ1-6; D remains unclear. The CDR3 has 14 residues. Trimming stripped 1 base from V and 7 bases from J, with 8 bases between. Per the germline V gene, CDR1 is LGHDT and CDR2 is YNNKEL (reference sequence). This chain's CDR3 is CASSQGQANSPLHF. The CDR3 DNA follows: TGTGCCAGCAGCCAAGGTCAGGCCAATTCACCCCTCCACTTT.

In DNA, the CDR3 is TGTGCCTGGAGGGGTGGGTCACGATCCACCCGAGGAGCCCTCCACTTT. This encodes CAWRGGSRSTRGALHF. V gene TRBV30 combines with J gene TRBJ1-6; no firm D call. V lost 3 bases to trimming and J lost 14 bases, with 26 bases between them. This CDR3 has 16 residues. CDR1 and CDR2 (germline): GTSNPN, SVGIG (reference sequence).

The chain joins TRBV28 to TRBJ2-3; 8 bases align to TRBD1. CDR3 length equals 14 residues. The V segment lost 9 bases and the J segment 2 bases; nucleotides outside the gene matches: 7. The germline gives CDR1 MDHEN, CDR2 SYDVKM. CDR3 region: CASEGQGNTDTQYF. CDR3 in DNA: TGTGCCAGTGAAGGACAGGGAAACACAGATACGCAGTATTTT.

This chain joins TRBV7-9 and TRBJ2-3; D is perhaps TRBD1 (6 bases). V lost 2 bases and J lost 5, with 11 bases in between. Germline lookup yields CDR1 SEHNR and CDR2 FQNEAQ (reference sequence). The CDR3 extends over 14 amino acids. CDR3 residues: CASSLLGQVDTQYF. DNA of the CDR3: TGTGCCAGCAGCTTATTGGGACAAGTAGATACGCAGTATTTT.

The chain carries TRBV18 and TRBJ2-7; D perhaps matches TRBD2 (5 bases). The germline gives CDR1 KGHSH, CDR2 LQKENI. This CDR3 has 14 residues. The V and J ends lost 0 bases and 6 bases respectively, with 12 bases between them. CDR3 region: CASSPPRNRGEQYV. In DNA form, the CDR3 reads TGTGCCAGCTCACCACCCAGGAATCGGGGCGAGCAGTACGTC.

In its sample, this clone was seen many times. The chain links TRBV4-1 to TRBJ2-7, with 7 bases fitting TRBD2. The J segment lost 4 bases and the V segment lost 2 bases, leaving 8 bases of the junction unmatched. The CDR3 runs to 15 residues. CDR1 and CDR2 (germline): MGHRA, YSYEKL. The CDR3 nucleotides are TGCGCCAGCAGCCAAAGCCCCGGGGGGAGGTACGAGCAGTACGTC. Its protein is CASSQSPGGRYEQYV.